The 10 T cell receptor beta chains below come from one sample, sequenced in a study of cytomegalovirus exposure and HLA in healthy donors. Some clones are missing from TCRdb's copy, which holds only in-frame ones; the method was immunoSEQ multiplex PCR. The sample records about 64,000 clones, 95% being singletons. What was sequenced was PBMCs. These receptors came from a young woman in good health and CMV-seropositive.

This sequence joins TRBV9 and TRBJ2-5, with a possible D match to TRBD2 (5 bases). This CDR3 comprises 14 residues. In germline, CDR1 is SGDLS, CDR2 YYNGEE. The V gene lost 3 bases and the J gene lost 4 bases, with 13 bases spanning the gap. In DNA form, the CDR3 reads TGTGCCAGCAGCGAGGGCCCGGGATTAGAGACCCAGTACTTC. Its translation: CASSEGPGLETQYF.

The chain links TRBV13 to TRBJ1-1, with 7 bases lining up with TRBD1. The V segment lost 5 bases and the J segment 7 bases; nucleotides outside the gene matches: 4. The CDR3 spans 12 residues. The germline V gene has CDR1 PRHDT and CDR2 FYEKMQ (reference sequence). The CDR3 protein is CASSLTGVEAFF. The CDR3 coding sequence is TGTGCCAGCAGCCTTACAGGGGTTGAAGCTTTCTTT.

J is TRBJ1-5 and V is TRBV28, with TRBD1 matching over 9 bases. The J segment lost 7 bases and the V segment lost 6 bases, leaving 4 bases of the junction unmatched. Per germline, CDR1 MDHEN and CDR2 SYDVKM. The CDR3 extends over 13 amino acids. In nucleotides, the CDR3 is TGTGCCAGCAGCTGGGACAGGGTCCAGCCCCAGCATTTT. As protein: CASSWDRVQPQHF. Together with reference TRBV28 and TRBJ1-5, the CDR3 gives the full variable domain: DVKVTQSSRYLVKRTGEKVFLECVQDMDHENMFWYRQDPGLGLRLIYFSYDVKMKEKGDIPEGYSVSREKKERFSLILESASTNQTSMYLCASSWDRVQPQHFGDGTRLSIL.

The CDR3 loop is CASSFRGAHQPQHF. The CDR3 bases are TGTGCCAGCAGTTTCCGGGGGGCGCATCAGCCCCAGCATTTT. V is TRBV27 and J is TRBJ1-5, with D perhaps matching TRBD1 (6 bases). The germline CDR1 and CDR2 sequences are MNHEY and SMNVEV (reference sequence). This CDR3 is 14 amino acids long. V lost 3 bases and J lost 5, with 11 bases in between.

This chain links TRBV7-9 with TRBJ2-1; 7 bases line up with TRBD2. CDR1 SEHNR and CDR2 FQNEAQ come from the germline V gene (reference sequence). The CDR3 spans 12 residues. The ends lost 4 bases at V and 10 bases at J; junction bases unmatched: 4. CDR3 loop: CASSSSGGEQFF. DNA for the CDR3: TGTGCCAGCAGCTCATCCGGGGGGGAGCAGTTCTTC.

This clone was detected once. The rearrangement uses TRBV4-1 and TRBJ2-7; possibly TRBD1 for D (5 bases). From germline, CDR1 is MGHRA and CDR2 YSYEKL. The CDR3 has 12 amino acids. Trimming removed 9 bases at V and 4 bases at J, with 13 bases between. In nucleotides, the CDR3 is TGCGCCAGTTCAGGGAACGGTTACGAGCAGTACTTC. It is translated as CASSGNGYEQYF.

The CDR3 sequence is CASSPGLAGGSSSGANVLTF. Written as DNA, the CDR3 is TGCGCCAGCAGCCCCGGACTGGCGGGGGGCTCTAGCTCTGGGGCCAACGTCCTGACTTTC. The chain uses TRBV4-1 and TRBJ2-6; TRBD2 aligns across 8 bases. From germline, CDR1 is MGHRA and CDR2 YSYEKL. V gave up 4 bases and J gave up 0 bases; unmatched junction bases: 14. This CDR3 is 20 amino acids long.

The gene calls are TRBV5-8 and TRBJ2-1, with 9 bases that match TRBD2. This CDR3 is built from 16 residues. Trimming took 0 bases from V and 2 from J; bases not matched to a gene: 3. Per germline, CDR1 SGHTS and CDR2 YDEGEE. The CDR3 protein is CASSLEGGRAYNEQFF. Written as DNA, the CDR3 is TGTGCCAGCAGCTTGGAGGGCGGGAGGGCCTACAATGAGCAGTTCTTC.

V gene TRBV28 combines with J gene TRBJ1-1; 7 positions agree with TRBD1. Germline CDR1 is MDHEN and CDR2 is SYDVKM. The CDR3 covers 12 residues. Losses at the gene ends were 5 bases for V and 6 bases for J; bases not matched to a gene: 3. The CDR3: CASSTGVSEAFF. In DNA form, the CDR3 reads TGTGCCAGCAGTACAGGGGTCTCTGAAGCTTTCTTT.

The rearrangement links TRBV11-2 to TRBJ2-7; unclear D gene. Germline CDR1 and CDR2: SGHAT and FQNNGV. The CDR3 sequence is 16 residues long. The V end lost 0 bases, the J end lost 0 bases, and 12 bases lay between the germline ends. This CDR3 is CASSLEPAVSSYEQYF. CDR3 in DNA: TGTGCCAGCAGCTTAGAACCGGCGGTGAGCTCCTACGAGCAGTACTTC.